A selection of T cell receptor beta chains follows, all from one sample in a study of radiation and T cells in renal cell carcinoma. Method: immunoSEQ multiplex PCR; TCRdb's copy keeps in-frame clones and lacks some. The profile shows 95,000 to 150,000 clones, 65% to 85% of them singletons. The starting material was blood, obtained from a patient whose treatment included radiotherapy and nephrectomy. These receptors all come from a man aged 45-60 years with renal cell carcinoma. The CDR3 runs from the conserved cysteine through the conserved F or W. D genes are given only for firm matches. Only some rows state a clone size, as once, few, many or a class for expanded clones.

clone_size	v_call	j_call	d_call	cdr3_nt	cdr3_aa
.	TRBV4-2	TRBJ2-1	.	TGTGCCAGCAGCCAAGATGGAGAGCTGTTCTTC	CASSQDGELFF
.	TRBV7-3	TRBJ2-1	.	TGTGCCAGCAGCCTTCGACAGGTCGCCTACAATGAGCAGTTCTTC	CASSLRQVAYNEQFF
.	TRBV6-5	TRBJ1-2	.	TGTGCCAGCAGTTACTGGGGGTCTGATGGCTACACCTTC	CASSYWGSDGYTF
.	TRBV30	TRBJ1-5	TRBD1	TGTGCCTGGAGCGAAAACGTACTAACCCCGACAGGGAGTATGATAAATCAGCCCCAGCATTTT	CAWSENVLTPTGSMINQPQHF
.	TRBV29-1	TRBJ2-1	.	TGCAGCACGGGAGCGGACCCGTCGCTAGTTGAGCAGTTCTTC	CSTGADPSLVEQFF
.	TRBV2	TRBJ1-2	.	TGTGCCAGCAGTGGGCCCGGGGGCGGTGGCTACACCTTC	CASSGPGGGGYTF
.	TRBV11-2	TRBJ2-7	.	TGTGCCAGCAGGCAAGGTGGGGGGCGCGGCGAGCAGTACTTC	CASRQGGGRGEQYF
.	TRBV5-1	TRBJ2-1	TRBD2	TGCGCCAGCAGGATAGAGCGGGAGGTACACAATGAGCAGTTCTTC	CASRIEREVHNEQFF
.	TRBV19	TRBJ2-6	.	TGTGCCAGTAGTGTCAGGTCTGCCAACGTCCTGACTTTC	CASSVRSANVLTF
few	TRBV6-6	TRBJ1-5	TRBD1	TGTGCCAGCACCAGGGGACAGGGAGATCAGCCCCAGCATTTT	CASTRGQGDQPQHF
.	TRBV11-2	TRBJ1-1	TRBD1	TGTGCCAGCAGCCTGACAGGGGGCCTTCACACTGAAGCTTTCTTT	CASSLTGGLHTEAFF
.	TRBV2	TRBJ1-1	TRBD1	TGTGCCAGCAGTCTGACAGGGGTTGGCACTGAAGCTTTCTTT	CASSLTGVGTEAFF
.	TRBV5-4	TRBJ2-2	.	TGTGCCAGCAGCTGGCCCCAGGAGACCGGGGAGCTGTTTTTT	CASSWPQETGELFF
.	TRBV13	TRBJ2-1	.	TGTGCCAGCAGCTTAGTTCCGGGTGAGCAGTTCTTC	CASSLVPGEQFF
.	TRBV28	TRBJ1-1	.	TGTGCCAGCAGTACACCTTATACTGAAGCTTTCTTT	CASSTPYTEAFF
.	TRBV6-5	TRBJ1-6	TRBD1	TGTGCCAGCAGTTACGGCACAGGGGGTTCACCCCTCCACTTT	CASSYGTGGSPLHF
few	TRBV6-5	TRBJ1-2	.	TGTGCCAGCAGTTACTCGAGTCACTATGGCTACACCTTC	CASSYSSHYGYTF
few	TRBV11-2	TRBJ2-7	.	TGTGCCAGCAGCTTAGACGGCCCAACTGGGGAGCAGTACTTC	CASSLDGPTGEQYF
.	TRBV11-2	TRBJ1-1	.	TGTGCCAGCAGCTTGGTGGACACTGAAGCTTTCTTT	CASSLVDTEAFF
.	TRBV18	TRBJ2-7	TRBD2	TGTGCCAGCTCACCCGCCGGGACTAGCGGAACGTACGAGCAGTACTTC	CASSPAGTSGTYEQYF
few	TRBV18	TRBJ2-3	.	TGTGCCAGCTCACCTTTCGGACGGGGAGATACGCAGTATTTT	CASSPFGRGDTQYF
.	TRBV4-1	TRBJ1-3	.	TGCGCCAGCAGCCCCGGCTGGGGATCTGGAAACACCATATATTTT	CASSPGWGSGNTIYF
.	TRBV6-1	TRBJ1-4	.	TGTGCCAGCAGTGACCGGGGTTATAATGAAAAACTGTTTTTT	CASSDRGYNEKLFF
few	TRBV7-8	TRBJ2-1	.	TGTGCCAGCAGCCACCCCGGACTGGGAGTGAATGAGCAGTTCTTC	CASSHPGLGVNEQFF
.	TRBV6-5	TRBJ1-5	TRBD1	TGTGCCAGCAGCCAAACAGGGGTTGGGGATCAGCCCCAGCATTTT	CASSQTGVGDQPQHF
.	TRBV2	TRBJ2-5	.	TGTGCCAGCAGTGAAAGGCGTTCGGAGACCCAGTACTTC	CASSERRSETQYF
.	TRBV6-7	TRBJ2-7	TRBD1	TGTGCCAGCAGTTACCAGCTCCGGGACAGGGATAACTACGAGCAGTACTTC	CASSYQLRDRDNYEQYF
.	TRBV29-1	TRBJ2-7	.	TGCAGCGTAGCGAGAGGAGGCAGCGGGCAGTACTTC	CSVARGGSGQYF
.	TRBV28	TRBJ2-1	.	TGTGCCAGCAGGACGACTTACAATGAGCAGTTCTTC	CASRTTYNEQFF
once	TRBV10-3	TRBJ1-4	TRBD1	TGTGCCTTCAGCCAGGGACAGGGGGTGGGTAATGAAAAACTGTTTTTT	CAFSQGQGVGNEKLFF
.	TRBV7-2	TRBJ1-1	.	TGTGCCAGCAGCTGGACATCGACCTCGCCTAACACTGAAGCTTTCTTT	CASSWTSTSPNTEAFF
.	TRBV18	TRBJ1-6	.	TGTGCCAGCTCACCAAATGAACAGGGCAATAATTCACCCCTCCACTTT	CASSPNEQGNNSPLHF
.	TRBV15	TRBJ2-5	TRBD2	TGTGCCACCAGCAGAGATAGCGGGGGGGGAGAGACCCAGTACTTC	CATSRDSGGGETQYF
.	TRBV19	TRBJ2-7	.	TGTGCCGGGGGAACCTACGAGCAGTACTTC	CAGGTYEQYF
.	TRBV6-5	TRBJ2-7	TRBD2	TGTGCCAGCAGTTCCCTCGGGGGGAGCCACGAGCAGTACTTC	CASSSLGGSHEQYF
once	TRBV14	TRBJ1-2	.	TGTGCCAGCAGTCATTACAGGGCTGGCTACACCTTC	CASSHYRAGYTF
many	TRBV27	TRBJ1-5	.	TGTGCCAGCAGAACGGTTTTAGGCCCGAGCGACCAGCCCCAGCATTTT	CASRTVLGPSDQPQHF
.	TRBV6-1	TRBJ1-1	.	TGTGCCAGCACCAGGGATCTACAAACCACTGAAGCTTTCTTT	CASTRDLQTTEAFF
.	TRBV6-6	TRBJ1-5	TRBD1	TGTGCCAGCAGTTGGAGAGGACAGGGGGATCAGCCCCAGCATTTT	CASSWRGQGDQPQHF
few	TRBV30	TRBJ2-3	TRBD1	TGTGCCTGGAGTGGTCAGGGGGCTAGGTATTTT	CAWSGQGARYF
.	TRBV6-1	TRBJ1-1	.	TGTGCCAGCAGTAACATGGCGAACACTGAAGCTTTCTTT	CASSNMANTEAFF
.	TRBV5-1	TRBJ2-3	TRBD2	TGCGCCAGCAGCCCGGGTAACGGGGGGGCAGATACGCAGTATTTT	CASSPGNGGADTQYF
once	TRBV20-1	TRBJ2-3	.	TGCAGTGCTGAAACAGGAGATACGCAGTATTTT	CSAETGDTQYF
.	TRBV9	TRBJ2-3	.	TGTGCCAGCAGCGTATGGTCAACCCCCGGCACAGATACGCAGTATTTT	CASSVWSTPGTDTQYF
.	TRBV6-6	TRBJ1-1	TRBD1	TGTGCCAGCAGTCTACAGGGGCAGGAAACTGAAGCTTTCTTT	CASSLQGQETEAFF
.	TRBV6-5	TRBJ1-6	.	TGTGCCAGCAGTCCGGGACGGCGGTATTCACCCCTCCACTTT	CASSPGRRYSPLHF
.	TRBV19	TRBJ2-3	TRBD2	TGTGCCAGTAGTACCCCCCCCAGCGGGGGGGTAGTTACGGTGGATACGCAGTATTTT	CASSTPPSGGVVTVDTQYF
.	TRBV29-1	TRBJ1-1	.	TGCAGCGTTGTTGAACAGGGGAACACTGAAGCTTTCTTT	CSVVEQGNTEAFF
.	TRBV7-3	TRBJ2-6	.	TGTGCCAGCAGCTTAACGTCGGGGTCTGGGGCCAACGTCCTGACTTTC	CASSLTSGSGANVLTF
.	TRBV19	TRBJ2-6	TRBD1	TGTGCCACCTACAGGGGGCGAGAATCTGGGGCCAACGTCCTGACTTTC	CATYRGRESGANVLTF
.	TRBV7-9	TRBJ2-5	.	TGTGCCAGCAGCAGGACTGGCCAAGAGACCCAGTACTTC	CASSRTGQETQYF
.	TRBV9	TRBJ2-5	TRBD2	TGTGCCAGCAGCGCTACAGCTAGCGGGAGCTTTGGGACCCAGTACTTC	CASSATASGSFGTQYF
few	TRBV6-1	TRBJ2-3	TRBD2	TGTGCCAGCAGCCCCGTAGCGGGTGGCTACGGTACGCAGTATTTT	CASSPVAGGYGTQYF